A selection of T cell receptor beta chains follows, all from one sample in a study of cytomegalovirus exposure and HLA in healthy donors. Clones were sequenced by immunoSEQ multiplex PCR, and TCRdb holds only the in-frame ones, with some missing. The sample records more than 95,000 clones, around 80% being singletons. Sequenced: PBMCs. The receptors were gathered from a man younger than 45 in good health and CMV-seropositive. Each CDR3 is given with its conserved first and last residue. The D gene is left open where the match is weak. Size is stated for part of the rows, as once, few or many counts, or as a class when the clone is expanded.

D,V,size,J,CDR3,DNA
.,TRBV7-2,once,TRBJ1-1,CASKNRAANTEAFF,TGTGCCAGCAAGAACAGAGCCGCTAACACTGAAGCTTTCTTT
.,TRBV28,.,TRBJ2-7,CASFSAGGRFHEQYF,TGTGCCAGCTTCTCCGCGGGTGGGCGGTTCCACGAGCAGTACTTC
.,TRBV4-2,.,TRBJ2-3,CASSQSDTSTDTQYF,TGTGCCAGCAGCCAAAGTGACACTAGCACAGATACGCAGTATTTT
.,TRBV4-3,.,TRBJ1-4,CASSLGREINEKLFF,TGCGCCAGCAGCCTCGGACGGGAGATTAATGAAAAACTGTTTTTT
TRBD1,TRBV7-6,.,TRBJ2-2,CASSYRDRPNTGELFF,TGTGCCAGCAGTTACCGGGACAGGCCGAACACCGGGGAGCTGTTTTTT
.,TRBV20-1,.,TRBJ2-7,CSASTGVEQYF,TGCAGTGCTAGTACGGGGGTCGAGCAGTACTTC
.,TRBV11-2,.,TRBJ1-1,CASSSDWNTEAFF,TGTGCCAGCAGCTCAGACTGGAACACTGAAGCTTTCTTT
.,TRBV27,.,TRBJ2-1,CASSFGRTYNEQFF,TGTGCCAGCAGTTTTGGCCGTACCTACAATGAGCAGTTCTTC
TRBD1,TRBV11-2,.,TRBJ2-7,CASSPAVTGEFSYEQYF,TGTGCCAGCAGCCCCGCGGTGACAGGGGAGTTTTCCTACGAGCAGTACTTC
TRBD2,TRBV10-3,.,TRBJ2-1,CAISESRRREGRAEQFF,TGTGCCATCAGTGAGTCGAGGCGGCGGGAGGGTCGCGCTGAGCAGTTCTTC
TRBD1,TRBV10-3,once,TRBJ1-1,CAIKGQAGVEAFF,TGTGCCATCAAGGGACAGGCGGGAGTTGAAGCTTTCTTT
.,TRBV5-1,.,TRBJ1-2,CASSLAGGSRSYGYTF,TGCGCCAGCAGCTTGGCCGGGGGAAGTCGGTCCTATGGCTACACCTTC
.,TRBV20-1,.,TRBJ2-1,CSAALFDEQFF,TGCAGTGCTGCGTTGTTCGATGAGCAGTTCTTC
.,TRBV5-6,.,TRBJ2-7,CASSFVQGEQYF,TGTGCCAGCAGCTTCGTTCAGGGCGAGCAGTACTTC
TRBD1,TRBV5-1,.,TRBJ2-5,CASSLWTGGQETQYF,TGCGCCAGCAGCCTTTGGACAGGGGGGCAGGAGACCCAGTACTTC
TRBD1,TRBV9,.,TRBJ2-4,CASSEGQGADIQYF,TGTGCCAGCAGCGAGGGACAGGGGGCGGACATTCAGTACTTC
.,TRBV21-1,.,TRBJ2-3,CASSKVPRLAGLGSDTQYF,TGTGCCAGCAGCAAAGTCCCCCGACTAGCGGGGTTGGGGTCGGATACGCAGTATTTT
TRBD1,TRBV19,.,TRBJ1-5,CATSRGLAQPQHF,TGTGCCACCTCCAGGGGGTTGGCTCAGCCCCAGCATTTT
TRBD2,TRBV28,.,TRBJ2-5,CASSSDFGGGQETQYF,TGTGCCAGCAGTTCCGACTTCGGGGGGGGGCAAGAGACCCAGTACTTC
TRBD2,TRBV7-8,.,TRBJ2-7,CASSLSGRYEQYF,TGTGCCAGCAGCCTTAGCGGGAGGTACGAGCAGTACTTC
TRBD1,TRBV10-3,once,TRBJ2-7,CAISESEITGGNPYEQYF,TGTGCCATCAGTGAGTCGGAAATAACAGGGGGCAACCCCTACGAGCAGTACTTC
TRBD1,TRBV19,.,TRBJ1-2,CASSRWGQGADYGYTF,TGTGCCAGTAGTCGATGGGGACAGGGGGCGGACTATGGCTACACCTTC
.,TRBV25-1,few,TRBJ2-7,CASSGQGIHEQYF,TGTGCCAGCAGTGGGCAGGGGATCCACGAGCAGTACTTC